One and the same sample provided the 26 T cell receptor beta chains below, sequenced in a study of cytomegalovirus exposure and HLA in healthy donors. The PCR contained 60 Vbeta and 13 Jbeta primers. Assay used: immunoSEQ multiplex PCR; TCRdb lists only in-frame clones, some missing. The sample records 150,000 to 200,000 clones, under 90% being singletons. The material sequenced was PBMCs. These receptors were obtained from a man aged 25-40 years in good health and CMV-seronegative.

The chain links TRBV5-1 to TRBJ2-7; 8 bases agree with TRBD1. CDR3 length: 13 amino acids. The V and J ends lost 7 bases and 1 base, in that order; junction bases with no gene match: 4. Germline CDR1 reads SGHRS; CDR2 reads YFSETQ. CDR3 protein: CASRQGMSYEQYF. The CDR3, as DNA: TGCGCCAGCCGACAGGGGATGTCCTACGAGCAGTACTTC.

The V gene is TRBV5-1, the J gene TRBJ2-3; 12 positions match TRBD2. This CDR3 spans 17 amino acids. V dropped 4 bases and J dropped 2; count of bases not matched to a gene: 8. CDR1 and CDR2 from the germline V gene are SGHRS and YFSETQ. In DNA, the CDR3 is TGCGCCAGCAGCCCGTTCAGGACTAGCGGGGACACAGATACGCAGTATTTT. Its protein product is CASSPFRTSGDTDTQYF.

The genes are TRBV7-3 and TRBJ1-2; D is uncertain. Germline V CDR1 and CDR2: SGHTA, FQGTGA. The CDR3 totals 14 residues. V was cut by 2 bases and J by 2 bases, with 9 bases left in between. The CDR3 sequence: CASSLDGLNYGYTF. CDR3 nucleotide sequence: TGTGCCAGCAGCTTAGACGGACTGAACTATGGCTACACCTTC.

V gene TRBV7-2 combines with J gene TRBJ1-1; D unclear. CDR1 is SGHTA and CDR2 is FQGNSA in the germline V gene. The CDR3 spans 14 residues. The ends were cut back, 4 bases at V and 1 base at J, with 10 bases in the middle. CDR3 amino acids: CASSSGFGNTEAFF. DNA of the CDR3: TGTGCCAGCAGCTCGGGGTTCGGGAACACTGAAGCTTTCTTT.

V usage is TRBV18 and J usage is TRBJ1-1, with TRBD1 matching 8 bases. This CDR3 spans 14 amino acids. Trimming cost V 3 bases and J 5 bases; bases outside gene matches: 5. The germline CDR1 and CDR2 sequences are KGHSH and LQKENI. CDR3: CASSPDRGWTEAFF. DNA for the CDR3: TGTGCCAGCTCACCTGACAGGGGTTGGACTGAAGCTTTCTTT. Based on the CDR3 plus reference TRBV18 and TRBJ1-1, the full variable domain is NAGVMQNPRHLVRRRGQEARLRCSPMKGHSHVYWYRQLPEEGLKFMVYLQKENIIDESGMPKERFSAEFPKEGPSILRIQQVVRGDSAAYFCASSPDRGWTEAFFGQGTRLTVV.

This rearrangement joins TRBV7-9 to TRBJ2-1; 9 nucleotides agree with TRBD2. The CDR3 spans 15 residues. V shed 7 bases, J shed 1 base, and the junction held 5 bases outside the gene matches. The germline V gene encodes CDR1 SEHNR and CDR2 FQNEAQ (reference sequence). The CDR3 DNA is TGTGCCAGCACCCGAGCGGGAGGTTCCTACAATGAGCAGTTCTTC. It yields the protein CASTRAGGSYNEQFF.

A word on this clone: The same CDR3 can be traced to other DNA sequences in this sample. Written as DNA, the CDR3 is TGTGCCAGCAGCCTAGGGACAGGGATAGGGGGCTACACCTTC. Its translation: CASSLGTGIGGYTF. The rearrangement links TRBV6-5 to TRBJ1-2; 9 bases align to TRBD1. Germline trimming cut 6 bases from V and 8 bases from J; bases unmatched to any gene: 10. Germline CDR1 reads MNHEY; CDR2 reads SVGAGI. This CDR3 is 14 amino acids long.

This chain uses TRBV27 with TRBJ2-7; weak D call: TRBD1 (5 bases). The germline CDR1 and CDR2 sequences are MNHEY and SMNVEV (reference sequence). V gave up 2 bases and J gave up 5 bases, with 13 bases separating them. The CDR3 has 14 amino acids. DNA of the CDR3: TGTGCCAGCAGTTTAACGGGCAGGGTGCACGAGCAGTACTTC. It codes for CASSLTGRVHEQYF.

The chain combines TRBV28 with TRBJ1-5; 7 nucleotides align to TRBD1. CDR1 and CDR2 (germline): MDHEN, SYDVKM. V was clipped by 6 bases and J by 4 bases; unmatched bases: 9. The CDR3 is made up of 15 amino acids. The CDR3, as DNA: TGTGCCAGCAGCTTACAGGGGAAATCTAATCAGCCCCAGCATTTT. Translation gives CASSLQGKSNQPQHF.

The rearrangement joins TRBV5-1 to TRBJ1-1; D perhaps matches TRBD1 (5 bases). V lost 0 bases to trimming and J lost 4 bases, with 19 bases between them. The CDR3 is 17 amino acids. Germline V gene lookup returns CDR1 SGHRS and CDR2 YFSETQ. The chain's CDR3 is CASSLARAGSGGTEAFF. Written as DNA, the CDR3 is TGCGCCAGCAGCTTGGCCAGGGCAGGATCGGGTGGCACTGAAGCTTTCTTT.

V is TRBV27 and J is TRBJ2-6; 8 nucleotides match TRBD1. The CDR3 consists of 18 residues. CDR1 MNHEY and CDR2 SMNVEV come from the germline V gene (reference sequence). V shed 6 bases, J shed 8 bases, and the junction held 18 bases outside the gene matches. The chain's CDR3 is CASSPKPSGGARTNVLTF. In DNA, the CDR3 is TGTGCCAGCAGCCCCAAACCTTCAGGGGGCGCACGTACCAACGTCCTGACTTTC.

This clone showed up just once. The chain employs TRBV5-1 and TRBJ2-5; the match to TRBD1 covers 9 bases. Germline V CDR1 and CDR2: SGHRS, YFSETQ. The CDR3 has 14 amino acids. The V and J ends lost 0 bases and 4 bases, in that order; junction bases with no gene match: 1. The CDR3 DNA follows: TGCGCCAGCAGCTTGGGACAGGGGGTAGAGACCCAGTACTTC. As protein: CASSLGQGVETQYF.

The CDR3: CASRITPSYEQYF. CDR3 nucleotide sequence: TGCGCCAGCAGGATAACTCCTTCCTACGAGCAGTACTTC. The chain combines TRBV10-1 with TRBJ2-7; the D is unclear. CDR3 size: 13 residues. Trimming stripped 6 bases from V and 1 base from J, with 10 bases between. Germline CDR1 reads WNHNN; CDR2 reads SYGVQD (reference sequence).

The chain couples TRBV29-1 to TRBJ2-3; TRBD1 matches at 7 bases. The V gene's germline CDR1 is SQVTM and CDR2 ANQGSEA. The trim removed 4 bases at V and 2 bases at J, leaving 6 bases unmatched. This CDR3 spans 14 amino acids. The CDR3 is CSVGQGGTTDTQYF. Written as DNA, the CDR3 is TGCAGCGTTGGACAGGGCGGCACCACAGATACGCAGTATTTT.

The genes are TRBV5-4 and TRBJ2-1, with 9 nucleotides matching TRBD2. Germline assignment: CDR1 SGHNT and CDR2 YYREEE (reference sequence). The CDR3 extends over 16 amino acids. V was clipped by 4 bases and J by 8 bases; unmatched bases: 13. The CDR3 protein is CASSPGKRGAGDEQFF. DNA of the CDR3: TGTGCCAGCAGCCCGGGGAAGCGGGGGGCCGGGGATGAGCAGTTCTTC.

V and J are TRBV7-2 and TRBJ2-7; the match to TRBD2 covers 7 bases. CDR3 length equals 13 residues. Germline CDR1 and CDR2: SGHTA and FQGNSA. Unmatched junction bases numbered 4, after V lost 4 bases and J lost 4 bases. CDR3 coding DNA: TGTGCCAGCAGCTCCCGACTAGCATACGAGCAGTACTTC. It yields the protein CASSSRLAYEQYF.

This clone was counted a few times. The chain recombines TRBV29-1 with TRBJ1-1, with TRBD1 matching over 7 bases. Germline V gives CDR1 SQVTM, CDR2 ANQGSEA. The CDR3 has 14 residues. V was clipped by 5 bases and J by 6 bases; unmatched bases: 12. The CDR3, as DNA: TGCAGCGTTACCGGATTGACAGGGTCCGCTGAAGCTTTCTTT. The encoded protein is CSVTGLTGSAEAFF.

The chain couples TRBV6-6 to TRBJ2-7; a weak D match, TRBD1 (7 bases). Germline V gene sequence: CDR1 MNHNY, CDR2 SVGAGI (reference sequence). V was shortened by 7 bases and J by 5 bases, with 21 bases between the two germline ends. CDR3 length: 15 residues. CDR3 sequence: CASTLMGTAGNEQYF. The CDR3 region has the DNA TGTGCCAGCACCCTGATGGGGACAGCGGGCAACGAGCAGTACTTC.

V gene TRBV9 combines with J gene TRBJ1-4; D gene unclear. V gave up 0 bases and J gave up 0 bases, with 9 bases separating them. Germline V CDR1 and CDR2: SGDLS, YYNGEE. This CDR3 has 16 amino acids. CDR3 residues: CASSVGPPATNEKLFF. The CDR3 DNA follows: TGTGCCAGCAGCGTAGGTCCCCCGGCAACTAATGAAAAACTGTTTTTT.

The V gene is TRBV14, the J gene TRBJ1-1, with D maybe TRBD1 (5 bases). Germline CDR1 SGHDN, CDR2 FVKESK. Deletions cut 0 bases from V and 3 bases from J, with 11 bases between. There are 15 residues in the CDR3. CDR3 bases: TGTGCCAGCAGCCAAGAATTAGGGGCGTACACTGAAGCTTTCTTT. It encodes CASSQELGAYTEAFF.

J is TRBJ1-1 and V is TRBV7-3, with TRBD1 as a possible D gene (5 bases). The germline gives CDR1 SGHTA, CDR2 FQGTGA. The V end lost 2 bases, the J end lost 8 bases, and 12 bases lay between the germline ends. CDR3 length: 13 amino acids. In nucleotides, the CDR3 is TGTGCCAGCAGCTTAGTGACAGAAACCGAAGCTTTCTTT. Translation: CASSLVTETEAFF.

The chain has TRBV15 and TRBJ2-5; the D gene is possibly TRBD2 (6 bases). This CDR3 contains 15 residues. With 0 bases removed from V and 6 bases from J, the gap between germline ends came to 14 bases. The germline gives CDR1 LNHNV, CDR2 YYDKDF (reference sequence). DNA for the CDR3: TGTGCCACCAGCAGAGAAAGGGGAGGAGGAAAGACCCAGTACTTC. Translation gives CATSRERGGGKTQYF.

This clone was picked up one time. The chain carries TRBV7-2 and TRBJ1-1; TRBD1 aligns across 7 bases. Germline trimming cut 7 bases from V and 4 bases from J; bases unmatched to any gene: 12. This CDR3 contains 15 residues. The germline gives CDR1 SGHTA, CDR2 FQGNSA. CDR3 sequence: CASTTTGQAGTEAFF. CDR3 DNA sequence: TGTGCCAGCACCACTACCGGACAGGCCGGCACTGAAGCTTTCTTT.

The chain combines TRBV15 with TRBJ1-5; tentatively, D is TRBD1 (5 bases). There are 15 residues in the CDR3. V was trimmed by 0 bases and J by 5 bases, leaving 11 bases between them. Germline V CDR1 and CDR2: LNHNV, YYDKDF (reference sequence). The DNA for the CDR3 is TGTGCCACCAGCAGAGACAGGGATGGCGATCAGCCCCAGCATTTT. It encodes CATSRDRDGDQPQHF.

The chain recombines TRBV6-1 with TRBJ1-1; D remains unclear. This CDR3 is 16 amino acids long. V shed 4 bases and J shed 0 bases, with 15 bases lying between them. The germline CDR1 and CDR2 sequences are MNHNS and SASEGT. The CDR3 nucleotides read TGTGCCAGCAGTGTGATCGTTCGGGTCATGAACACTGAAGCTTTCTTT. Amino acid sequence: CASSVIVRVMNTEAFF.

This chain connects TRBV5-1 to TRBJ1-1; 7 nucleotides align to TRBD1. V was clipped by 5 bases and J by 3 bases; unmatched bases: 7. The V gene's germline CDR1 is SGHRS and CDR2 YFSETQ. The CDR3 totals 14 residues. CDR3 coding DNA: TGCGCCAGCAGGTTACCGCAGGGGGACACTGAAGCTTTCTTT. Residues: CASRLPQGDTEAFF.